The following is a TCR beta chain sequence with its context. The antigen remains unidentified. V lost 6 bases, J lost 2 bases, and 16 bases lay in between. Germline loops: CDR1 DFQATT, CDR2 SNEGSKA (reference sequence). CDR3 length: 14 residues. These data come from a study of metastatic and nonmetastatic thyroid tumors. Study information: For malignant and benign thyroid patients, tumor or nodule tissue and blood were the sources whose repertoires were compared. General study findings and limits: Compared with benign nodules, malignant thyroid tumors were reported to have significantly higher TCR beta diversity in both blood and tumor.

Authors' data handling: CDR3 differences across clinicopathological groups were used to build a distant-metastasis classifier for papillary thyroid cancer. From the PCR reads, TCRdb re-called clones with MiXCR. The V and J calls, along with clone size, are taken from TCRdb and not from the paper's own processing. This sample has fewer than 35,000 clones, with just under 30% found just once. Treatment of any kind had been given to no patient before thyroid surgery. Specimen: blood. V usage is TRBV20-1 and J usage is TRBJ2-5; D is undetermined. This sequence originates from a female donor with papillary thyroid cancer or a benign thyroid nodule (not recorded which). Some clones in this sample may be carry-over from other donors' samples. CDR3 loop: CSADPGWGQETQYF. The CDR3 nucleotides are TGCAGTGCCGATCCGGGTTGGGGACAAGAGACCCAGTACTTC.